The source of this TCR beta chain is a study of CD8 T cells in Susac syndrome. Across the whole study: When blood was drawn, the patients with Susac syndrome were therapy-naive, on corticosteroids, or on intravenous immunoglobulin alone.

Overall study results and limits: Clonal expansion was not seen in any Susac syndrome CD4+ T cell repertoire.

In the case of this clonotype: The antigen is undetermined.

It was with random hexamers that roughly 0.5 to 1 ug RNA was reverse transcribed. Multiplex immunoSEQ PCR targeted 54 Vbeta and 13 Jbeta TCR beta segments. TCRdb reprocessed the immunoSEQ multiplex PCR reads via MiXCR and lists one record per CDR3 protein. The data hold hundreds of thousands of distinct CDR3 sequences, with about 95% observed a single time. Trimming cost V 6 bases and J 5 bases; bases outside gene matches: 10. The CDR3 is made up of 15 amino acids. The TEMRA cells underwent FACS enrichment, while the CD8+ and CD4+ T cells underwent negative isolation. The sequencing input was CD4+ T cells from PBMCs. The J gene is TRBJ2-5, the V gene TRBV12-3 or TRBV12-4; the match to TRBD2 covers 9 bases. The source is a human donor with Susac syndrome. The CDR3 DNA is TGTGCCAGCAGCCCCTTAGCGGGGGTTCGGGAGACCCAGTACTTC. Protein: CASSPLAGVRETQYF.